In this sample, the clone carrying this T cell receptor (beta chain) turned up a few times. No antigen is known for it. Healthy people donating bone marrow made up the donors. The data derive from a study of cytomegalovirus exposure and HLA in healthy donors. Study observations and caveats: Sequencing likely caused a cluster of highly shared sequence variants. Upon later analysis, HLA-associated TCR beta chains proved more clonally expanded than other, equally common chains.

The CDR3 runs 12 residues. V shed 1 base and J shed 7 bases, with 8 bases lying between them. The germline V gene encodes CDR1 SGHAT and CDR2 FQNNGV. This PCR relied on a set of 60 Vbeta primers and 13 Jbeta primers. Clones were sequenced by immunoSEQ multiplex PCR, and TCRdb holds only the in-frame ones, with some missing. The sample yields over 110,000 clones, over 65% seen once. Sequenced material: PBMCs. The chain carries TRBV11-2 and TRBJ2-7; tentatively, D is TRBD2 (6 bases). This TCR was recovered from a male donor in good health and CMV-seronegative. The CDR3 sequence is CASSLGAGEQYF. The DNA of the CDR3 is TGTGCCAGCAGCTTAGGGGCGGGAGAGCAGTACTTC.